Shown below are 6 T cell receptor beta chains from a single sample sequenced in a study of molecular identifiers for immune sequencing clone quantification (dated by TCRdb to 2017 to 2018). Library prep was done by PCR. TCRdb records Illumina MiSeq as the sequencer. TCRdb ran its own pipeline on the public reads, namely fastp trimming at Q25 and MiXCR clone calling, and kept in-frame beta chains. Each entry is one CDR3 protein sequence, shown with its most common DNA and genes. The sample table contains 20,000 or so distinct CDR3 sequences; only one count was recorded for about 20% of them. Over 6% of the sample is taken by the ten largest. Material for sequencing was naive CD8+ T cells from blood, with Jurkat cell RNA spiked in. What this sample's cell subset or site label stands for: FACS-sorted CD8+CD4-CCR7+CD45RA+ naive T cells. Every receptor here comes from a human donor in good health. Some libraries in this study had Jurkat cell RNA spiked in.

This clonotype was found many times. The chain joins TRBV5-1 to TRBJ2-1; D gene ambiguous. CDR1 is SGHRS, CDR2 YFSETQ, per germline. The CDR3 has 12 amino acids. The V end was cut by 5 bases, the J end by 9 bases, with 12 bases between. The CDR3 region is CASRGVGAEQFF. DNA for the CDR3: TGCGCCAGCAGAGGAGTTGGCGCTGAGCAGTTCTTC.

The chain recombines TRBV6-5 with TRBJ2-3, with D tentatively TRBD1 (6 bases). CDR3 size: 17 residues. Germline CDR1 is MNHEY and CDR2 is SVGAGI. V lost 5 bases to trimming and J lost 2 bases, with 20 bases between them. Here the CDR3 reads CASSAITTGPNTDTQYF. The CDR3 DNA is TGTGCCAGCAGTGCGATCACGACAGGCCCAAACACAGATACGCAGTATTTT.

The genes are TRBV24-1 and TRBJ2-3; D is possibly TRBD2 (6 bases). CDR3 length equals 14 residues. Trimming stripped 9 bases from V and 0 bases from J, with 12 bases between. Germline lookup yields CDR1 KGHDR and CDR2 SFDVKD. The CDR3 protein is CATAGLLSTDTQYF. The CDR3 DNA reads TGTGCCACCGCGGGACTCTTAAGCACAGATACGCAGTATTTT.

This chain joins TRBV7-9 and TRBJ2-3, with D maybe TRBD1 (6 bases). V was shortened by 3 bases and J by 6 bases, with 13 bases between the two germline ends. CDR3 length: 14 residues. CDR1 is SEHNR, CDR2 FQNEAQ, per germline (reference sequence). The CDR3 sequence is CASSLHREYDTQYF. The CDR3 nucleotides are TGTGCCAGCAGCTTGCACAGGGAATATGATACGCAGTATTTT.

This clonotype was detected many times. The chain uses TRBV10-3 and TRBJ2-5; perhaps D is TRBD1 or TRBD2 (6 bases each). Per germline, CDR1 ENHRY and CDR2 SYGVKD. CDR3 size: 17 residues. Trimming took off 0 bases at V and 4 bases at J, with 18 bases between the two ends. Here the CDR3 DNA reads TGTGCCATCAGTGAGTCTGGGGGGCCCTGGAGTGGAGAGACCCAGTACTTC. It yields the protein CAISESGGPWSGETQYF.

Many counts were recorded for this clonotype. This chain links TRBV9 with TRBJ2-3; possible D gene TRBD1, 6 bases. Germline V lookup: CDR1 SGDLS, CDR2 YYNGEE. This CDR3 has 15 residues. V was shortened by 4 bases and J by 1 base, with 13 bases between the two germline ends. CDR3 amino acids: CASSPFEGGTDTQYF. CDR3 bases: TGTGCCAGCAGCCCCTTTGAGGGGGGCACAGATACGCAGTATTTT.